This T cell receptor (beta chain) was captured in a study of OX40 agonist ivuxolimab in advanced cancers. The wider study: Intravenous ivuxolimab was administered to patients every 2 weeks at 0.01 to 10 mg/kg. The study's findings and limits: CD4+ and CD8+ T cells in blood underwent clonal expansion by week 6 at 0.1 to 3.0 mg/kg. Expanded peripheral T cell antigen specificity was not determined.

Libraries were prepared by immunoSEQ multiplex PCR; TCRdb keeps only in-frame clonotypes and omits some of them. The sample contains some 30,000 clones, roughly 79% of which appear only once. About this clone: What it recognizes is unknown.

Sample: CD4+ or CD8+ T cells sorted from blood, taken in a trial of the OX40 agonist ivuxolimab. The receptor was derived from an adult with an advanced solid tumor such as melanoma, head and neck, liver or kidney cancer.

CDR3 protein: CASSLLTSGRRAGELFF. The CDR3 nucleotides are TGTGCCAGCAGCCTACTCACTAGCGGGAGGAGGGCCGGGGAGCTGTTTTTT. The rearrangement uses TRBV5-4 and TRBJ2-2, with 12 bases aligning to TRBD2. V shed 4 bases, J shed 6 bases, and the junction held 10 bases outside the gene matches. Germline V lookup: CDR1 SGHNT, CDR2 YYREEE (reference sequence). The CDR3 is 17 residues long.